Listed below are T cell receptor beta chains from one sample, sequenced in a study of blood T cell repertoires in COVID-19. TCRdb keeps only in-frame clones here, not all; method: immunoSEQ multiplex PCR. Among fewer than 150,000 clones listed, around 89% were seen once. The material sequenced was peripheral blood. The receptors derive from an older woman with COVID-19, enrolled during active disease. CDR3s include the opening cysteine and the closing phenylalanine or tryptophan. The listing skips clone size in some rows; elsewhere it reads once, few, many or a size class.

clone size	V gene	J gene	CDR3 protein
.	TRBV6-5	TRBJ2-5	CASSYPAGTRGETQYF
.	TRBV14	TRBJ1-6	CASSQHRWGSPLHF
.	TRBV19	TRBJ1-1	CASWGADRENTEAFF
.	TRBV19	TRBJ1-2	CASATTGTYGYTF
.	TRBV7-8	TRBJ1-2	CASSFRGDYGYTF
.	TRBV9	TRBJ2-7	CASSYREGEQYF
.	TRBV24-1	TRBJ2-3	CATSDQTSGGVAADTQYF
.	TRBV30	TRBJ1-6	CAWSVQDNLHF
.	TRBV19	TRBJ2-7	CASSITESYEQYF
few	TRBV6-5	TRBJ1-4	CASRPGTGSEKLFF
.	TRBV5-1	TRBJ2-3	CASSVSGGGTDTQYF
.	TRBV4-2	TRBJ1-6	CASSQVISGVSPLHF
.	TRBV6-2/TRBV6-3	TRBJ1-5	CASSYSQGLDQPQHF
.	TRBV7-9	TRBJ2-1	CASSPPGGTGRNEQFF
.	TRBV7-2	TRBJ2-7	CASSSRAGSYEQYF
few	TRBV2	TRBJ1-2	CASSDSGPPNYGYTF
.	TRBV6-1	TRBJ2-5	CASSDLGQGEKKTQYF
.	TRBV6-5	TRBJ1-6	CASSRQGKGSPLHF
.	TRBV18	TRBJ1-1	CASSPGGNTEAFF
.	TRBV15	TRBJ1-5	CATSRDQVGPQHF
.	TRBV19	TRBJ1-1	CASTPGTKNTEAFF
once	TRBV19	TRBJ1-5	CASKRSGQGANSNQPQHF
.	TRBV30	TRBJ1-5	CAWKRQGYQPQHF
.	TRBV12-3/TRBV12-4	TRBJ1-1	CASRITQGAEAFF
.	TRBV28	TRBJ2-1	CASSPKGVGPLEGEQFF
.	TRBV12-3/TRBV12-4	TRBJ2-7	CASSSYVYEQYF
.	TRBV5-5	TRBJ1-1	CASSLNRVFLNTEAFF
.	TRBV9	TRBJ2-5	CASSGRDYQGETQYF
.	TRBV30	TRBJ2-2	CAWSVRTGYTGELFF
.	TRBV11-2	TRBJ2-5	CASSLVGGTETQYF
.	TRBV9	TRBJ1-4	CASSLGTAEKLFF
.	TRBV7-2	TRBJ2-5	CASSLVPPTLAGETQYF
once	TRBV5-1	TRBJ2-5	CASSLVGVEETQYF
.	TRBV10-3	TRBJ1-2	CAISEFPGLYGYTF
.	TRBV7-2	TRBJ2-7	CASSLVSSYEQYF
.	TRBV24-1	TRBJ1-5	CATSDSDRGFNQPQHF
.	TRBV7-9	TRBJ2-3	CASSYSGGTDTQYF
.	TRBV5-1	TRBJ2-7	CASSLRTGAVVEQYF
.	TRBV6-5	TRBJ1-2	CASTDWSADGYTF
.	TRBV12-3/TRBV12-4	TRBJ1-1	CASTGAITEAFF
.	TRBV2	TRBJ2-5	CASREVGNREETQYF
once	TRBV9	TRBJ2-7	CASSVVGYEQYF
.	TRBV29-1	TRBJ1-2	CSVERDSYGYTF
.	TRBV6-5	TRBJ1-1	CASSYSGGRPDEAFF
.	TRBV5-5	TRBJ2-3	CASSLLRRGGTDTQYF
.	TRBV4-2	TRBJ1-2	CASSQDRRANYGYTF